This is a list of T cell receptor beta chains from one sample in a study of CD8 T cell repertoires and HIV-1 epitope variants. The repertoire was sequenced with immunoSEQ multiplex PCR; TCRdb's copy has only in-frame clones and lacks some. The sample has approximately 5,000 clones; around 67% are singletons. Antigens of these TCRs are unknown. The sample comprised cultured CD8+ T cells derived from PBMCs. The receptor source for this set is a male donor with HIV. CDR3s include the opening cysteine and the closing phenylalanine or tryptophan. The order of the fields is clone size, J gene, V gene, CDR3 length, D gene, CDR3 protein, CDR3 DNA. D genes are given only for firm matches. For some rows the clone size is stated as once, few or many, or as a class when expanded; others skip it.

. TRBJ2-1 TRBV7-8 15 . CASSLTQGPSDEQFF TGTGCCAGCAGCTTAACACAGGGCCCCTCGGATGAGCAGTTCTTC
. TRBJ2-3 TRBV19 15 TRBD1 CASSIVGGPTDTQYF TGTGCCAGTAGTATAGTAGGGGGCCCGACAGATACGCAGTATTTT
. TRBJ1-2 TRBV7-7 16 . CASSQDPPDLDYGYTF TGCGCCAGCAGCCAAGATCCCCCAGACTTGGACTATGGCTACACCTTC
few TRBJ2-7 TRBV7-2 15 . CASSLGTLSSYEQYF TGTGCCAGCAGCTTAGGGACATTGAGCTCCTACGAGCAGTACTTC
. TRBJ2-7 TRBV19 15 TRBD2 CASSMTSGGAYEQYF TGTGCCAGTAGTATGACTAGCGGGGGTGCCTACGAGCAGTACTTC
. TRBJ2-5 TRBV28 13 . CASSFGPRGTQYF TGTGCCAGCAGTTTCGGACCAAGGGGGACCCAGTACTTC
. TRBJ1-1 TRBV5-1 11 . CASTGNGEAFF TGCGCCAGCACCGGTAACGGTGAAGCTTTCTTT
. TRBJ2-1 TRBV18 14 TRBD2 CASSPRIAGYEQFF TGTGCCAGCTCACCACGGATAGCGGGTTATGAGCAGTTCTTC
. TRBJ2-1 TRBV28 12 . CASSLGLNEQFF TGTGCCAGCAGTTTGGGGTTAAATGAGCAGTTCTTC
. TRBJ1-1 TRBV19 15 . CASSISGFLGTEAFF TGTGCCAGTAGTATATCAGGGTTTCTAGGCACTGAAGCTTTCTTT
. TRBJ1-4 TRBV9 15 . CASSVGGGTNEKLFF TGTGCCAGCAGCGTAGGTGGAGGTACCAATGAAAAACTGTTTTTT
. TRBJ2-1 TRBV28 14 . CASSFPQTYNEQFF TGTGCCAGCAGTTTCCCCCAGACCTACAATGAGCAGTTCTTC
. TRBJ2-2 TRBV11-2 16 . CASSLLGTLTTGELFF TGTGCCAGCAGCCTCCTCGGGACACTTACTACCGGGGAGCTGTTTTTT
once TRBJ2-1 TRBV28 14 . CASSPGLSYNEQFF TGTGCCAGCAGTCCGGGACTTAGTTACAATGAGCAGTTCTTC
. TRBJ2-6 TRBV5-4 17 . CASSPGDAHSGANVLTF TGTGCCAGCAGCCCCGGGGACGCGCACTCTGGGGCCAACGTCCTGACTTTC
. TRBJ2-7 TRBV6-5 15 TRBD1 CASSLTGSFTYEQYF TGTGCCAGCAGCCTGACAGGGTCATTTACCTACGAGCAGTACTTC
. TRBJ2-5 TRBV9 16 TRBD2 CASSQWSGGPQETQYF TGTGCCAGCAGCCAGTGGAGCGGGGGGCCCCAAGAGACCCAGTACTTC
once TRBJ1-2 TRBV13 16 . CASSQDPPDLDYGYTF TGCGCCAGCAGCCAAGATCCCCCAGACTTGGACTATGGCTACACCTTC
. TRBJ2-1 TRBV28 11 . CASRRGDEQFF TGTGCCAGCAGGCGGGGAGACGAGCAGTTCTTC
. TRBJ2-7 TRBV19 19 TRBD2 CASSPPSGGHLFNSYEQYF TGTGCCAGTAGTCCTCCTAGCGGGGGCCATCTCTTTAATTCCTACGAGCAGTACTTC
. TRBJ2-7 TRBV5-1 17 . CASSLGGQVGATYEQYF TGCGCCAGCAGCTTGGGGGGCCAGGTTGGGGCCACCTACGAGCAGTACTTC
. TRBJ2-2 TRBV5-4 14 . CASSLDRNTGELFF TGTGCCAGCAGCTTGGACAGAAACACCGGGGAGCTGTTTTTT
. TRBJ2-7 TRBV2 12 . CASSDDTYEQYF TGTGCCAGCAGCGACGACACGTACGAGCAGTACTTC
. TRBJ2-2 TRBV9 15 . CASSPPTGNTGELFF TGTGCCAGCAGCCCACCGACGGGGAACACCGGGGAGCTGTTTTTT
. TRBJ2-1 TRBV13 15 TRBD1 CASSLGTGDYNEQFF TGTGCCAGCAGCTTAGGAACAGGGGACTACAATGAGCAGTTCTTC
. TRBJ2-5 TRBV4-1 14 TRBD2 CASSQEGLVETQYF TGCGCCAGCAGCCAAGAGGGACTAGTGGAGACCCAGTACTTC
large TRBJ2-7 TRBV6-1 14 TRBD1 CASRQGASSYEQYF TGTGCCAGCAGACAGGGGGCTTCCTCCTACGAGCAGTACTTC
. TRBJ2-7 TRBV6-5 15 . CASRLGREGYYEQYF TGTGCCAGCAGGCTCGGGCGGGAAGGGTACTACGAGCAGTACTTC
. TRBJ1-1 TRBV6-5 14 . CAPRSVSLGTEAFF TGTGCCCCCAGATCTGTGTCTTTGGGCACTGAAGCTTTCTTT
few TRBJ2-4 TRBV30 17 TRBD1 CAWSVLLTPGQRNIQYF TGTGCCTGGAGTGTACTACTAACCCCGGGACAGAGAAACATTCAGTACTTC
. TRBJ1-1 TRBV19 13 . CASSTLGGTEAFF TGTGCCAGTAGTACCTTAGGGGGCACTGAAGCTTTCTTT
. TRBJ2-7 TRBV5-4 14 TRBD2 CASSISGGVYEQYF TGTGCCAGCAGCATTAGCGGGGGTGTCTACGAGCAGTACTTC
. TRBJ1-2 TRBV28 18 TRBD1 CASSSTAGTGGPNYGYTF TGTGCCAGCAGTTCTACTGCCGGGACAGGGGGCCCTAACTATGGCTACACCTTC
. TRBJ2-7 TRBV28 16 . CASSLAERTDSYEQYF TGTGCCAGCAGTTTGGCTGAAAGAACGGACTCCTACGAGCAGTACTTC
. TRBJ1-2 TRBV4-3 13 . CASSPLGGNGYTF TGCGCCAGCAGCCCCCTTGGTGGGAATGGCTACACCTTC
once TRBJ1-5 TRBV7-2 15 TRBD1 CASSMGGQGGQPQHF TGTGCCAGCAGTATGGGAGGACAGGGTGGCCAGCCCCAGCATTTT
. TRBJ1-1 TRBV7-6 14 . CASSSMDKNTEAFF TGTGCCAGCAGCTCCATGGACAAGAACACTGAAGCTTTCTTT
. TRBJ2-3 TRBV28 15 . CASSLGTSNTDTQYF TGTGCCAGCAGCCTCGGGACCTCCAACACAGATACGCAGTATTTT
. TRBJ2-1 TRBV6-5 12 . CASSYSHNEQFF TGTGCCAGCAGTTACTCTCACAATGAGCAGTTCTTC
. TRBJ2-7 TRBV29-1 14 TRBD2 CSVRLAGGAGDQYF TGCAGCGTAAGACTAGCGGGAGGCGCCGGGGACCAGTACTTC
. TRBJ2-7 TRBV19 15 . CASSISLDPSYEQYF TGTGCCAGTAGTATAAGCCTTGATCCTAGCTACGAGCAGTACTTC
. TRBJ2-2 TRBV15 17 TRBD1 CATSRDRGTGRTGELFF TGTGCCACCAGCAGAGATAGGGGGACAGGGCGCACCGGGGAGCTGTTTTTT
. TRBJ1-2 TRBV28 17 TRBD1 CASSRQGQGAFGYGYTF TGTGCCAGCAGTCGACAGGGGCAGGGGGCGTTTGGCTATGGCTACACCTTC
. TRBJ2-3 TRBV9 18 TRBD2 CASSVGWAGGEGTDTQYF TGTGCCAGCAGCGTAGGTTGGGCGGGAGGAGAAGGCACAGATACGCAGTATTTT
. TRBJ1-1 TRBV15 14 . CATSETPLDTEAFF TGTGCCACCTCAGAAACACCCTTGGACACTGAAGCTTTCTTT